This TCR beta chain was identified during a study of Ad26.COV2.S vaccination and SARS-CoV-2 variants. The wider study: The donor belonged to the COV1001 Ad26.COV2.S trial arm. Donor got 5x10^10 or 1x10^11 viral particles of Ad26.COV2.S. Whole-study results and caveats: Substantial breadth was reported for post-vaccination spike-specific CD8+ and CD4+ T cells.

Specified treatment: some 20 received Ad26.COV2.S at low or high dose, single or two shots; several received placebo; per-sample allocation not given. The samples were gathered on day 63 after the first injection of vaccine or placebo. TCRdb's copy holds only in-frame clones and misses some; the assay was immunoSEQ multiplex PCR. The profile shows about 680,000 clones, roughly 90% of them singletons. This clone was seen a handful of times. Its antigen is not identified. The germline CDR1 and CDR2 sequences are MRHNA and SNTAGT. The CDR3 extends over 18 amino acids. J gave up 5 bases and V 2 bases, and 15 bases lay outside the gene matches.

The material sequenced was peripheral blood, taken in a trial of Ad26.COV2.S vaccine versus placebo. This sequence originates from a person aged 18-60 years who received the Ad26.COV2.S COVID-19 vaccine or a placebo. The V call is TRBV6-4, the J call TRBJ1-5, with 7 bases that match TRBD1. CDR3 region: CASSDLLDREYLYQPQHF. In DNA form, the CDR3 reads TGTGCCAGCAGTGACCTCCTTGACAGGGAGTACCTCTATCAGCCCCAGCATTTT.